This passage covers 17 T cell receptor beta chains from one sample sequenced in a study of blood T cell repertoires in COVID-19. TCRdb's copy holds only in-frame clones and misses some; the assay was immunoSEQ multiplex PCR. The top ten clones hold roughly 3% of a sample with about 130,000 clones, roughly 80% of them seen once. Sequenced material: peripheral blood. The receptors originated from a woman older than 75 with acute or convalescent COVID-19.

The genes are TRBV5-1 and TRBJ2-1, with 13 bases aligning to TRBD2. Germline V gives CDR1 SGHRS, CDR2 YFSETQ. The CDR3 is made up of 22 amino acids. Trimming removed 1 base from V and 0 bases from J; junction bases left unmatched: 16. CDR3 sequence (DNA): TGCGCCAGCAGCTTGATACAACCGGGACTAGCGGGGCCGGGGGGCTCCTACAATGAGCAGTTCTTC. This codes for CASSLIQPGLAGPGGSYNEQFF.

In DNA, the CDR3 is TGTGCCAGCAGGAAACCGGGACAGGCGTACGAGCAGTACTTC. Translation: CASRKPGQAYEQYF. The chain recombines TRBV7-2 with TRBJ2-7; 8 nucleotides align to TRBD1. The CDR3 sequence is 14 residues long. Germline CDR1 and CDR2: SGHTA and FQGNSA. V lost 6 bases, J lost 4 bases, and 8 bases stayed unmatched.

The rearrangement uses TRBV6-5 and TRBJ1-1; TRBD1 aligns across 7 bases. CDR3 length equals 15 residues. The V segment lost 4 bases and the J segment 3 bases; nucleotides outside the gene matches: 8. Per the germline V gene, CDR1 is MNHEY and CDR2 is SVGAGI. The CDR3 here is CASSSRQGEDTEAFF. In DNA, the CDR3 is TGTGCCAGCAGTTCCAGACAGGGAGAGGACACTGAAGCTTTCTTT.

The chain employs TRBV5-1 and TRBJ2-1; D perhaps matches TRBD1 (5 bases). The CDR3 covers 17 residues. The V and J ends lost 0 bases and 2 bases respectively, with 15 bases between them. The germline CDR1 and CDR2 sequences are SGHRS and YFSETQ. CDR3 loop: CASSLDNDRQTYNEQFF. In DNA, the CDR3 is TGCGCCAGCAGCTTGGACAATGACAGACAGACCTACAATGAGCAGTTCTTC.

The J gene is TRBJ2-1, the V gene TRBV21-1; TRBD1 is the table's D call and was not checked against the DNA. TRBV21-1 is a documented pseudogene. The CDR3 is made up of 15 amino acids. The CDR3 bases are TGTGCCAGCAGCAAAGGCAGGGGCACTTACAATGAGCAGTTCTTC. It specifies CASSKGRGTYNEQFF.

The chain uses TRBV6-2 or TRBV6-3 and TRBJ1-1; no clear D. This CDR3 is 16 amino acids long. The ends were cut back, 2 bases at V and 5 bases at J, with 18 bases in the middle. Germline loops: CDR1 MNHEY, CDR2 SVGEGT. Here the CDR3 reads CASSYTSIGEVTEAFF. The CDR3 DNA sequence: TGTGCCAGCAGTTACACCTCGATCGGGGAGGTGACTGAAGCTTTCTTT.

The chain uses TRBV11-3 and TRBJ2-1; 12 nucleotides match TRBD2. The V gene's germline CDR1 is SGHNT and CDR2 YENEEA. Germline trimming cut 7 bases from V and 7 bases from J; bases unmatched to any gene: 5. The CDR3 length is 14 residues. The CDR3: CASTSGLAGNEQFF. The CDR3 DNA reads TGTGCCAGCACGTCTGGACTAGCGGGAAATGAGCAGTTCTTC.

The V call is TRBV10-3, the J call TRBJ1-2; weak D call: TRBD1 (6 bases). Germline assignment: CDR1 ENHRY and CDR2 SYGVKD. Trimming shortened V by 10 bases and J by 4 bases, and 16 bases separated the two germline ends. This CDR3 comprises 13 residues. In nucleotides, the CDR3 is TGTGCCACTAGGGACATCGTTCTCTATGGCTACACCTTC. Its translation is CATRDIVLYGYTF.

This clone was recorded a few times. The rearrangement uses TRBV11-2 and TRBJ1-5; weak D call: TRBD1 (5 bases). Per the germline V gene, CDR1 is SGHAT and CDR2 is FQNNGV. The CDR3 runs to 15 residues. Between the trimmed V and J ends, which lost 5 bases and 0 bases, there was a span of 11 bases. The CDR3 sequence is CASSARGYSNQPQHF. The CDR3 region has the DNA TGTGCCAGCAGCGCTAGGGGTTATAGCAATCAGCCCCAGCATTTT. Full variable domain (outside the CDR3, taken from reference TRBV11-2 and TRBJ1-5): EAGVAQSPRYKIIEKRQSVAFWCNPISGHATLYWYQQILGQGPKLLIQFQNNGVVDDSQLPKDRFSAERLKGVDSTLKIQPAKLEDSAVYLCASSARGYSNQPQHFGDGTRLSIL.

The chain employs TRBV3-1 (or the pseudogene TRBV3-2) and TRBJ1-4, with D maybe TRBD1 (5 bases). This CDR3 has 12 amino acids. Germline V gene data show CDR1 as LGHDT and CDR2 as YNNKEL (reference sequence). Trimming removed 4 bases at V and 7 bases at J, with 7 bases between. In DNA form, the CDR3 reads TGTGCCAGCAGCCTAGACAGTGAAAAACTGTTTTTT. It codes for CASSLDSEKLFF.

This clone came up once. The CDR3 protein is CASSPQGNIGNSPLHF. The CDR3, as DNA: TGTGCCAGCTCACCACAGGGGAATATTGGTAATTCACCCCTCCACTTT. The chain is built from TRBV18 and TRBJ1-6; possible D gene TRBD1, 5 bases. The CDR3 is made up of 16 amino acids. V was shortened by 1 base and J by 6 bases, with 13 bases between the two germline ends. The germline V gene has CDR1 KGHSH and CDR2 LQKENI. The variable domain in full, completed from reference TRBV18 and TRBJ1-6, reads NAGVMQNPRHLVRRRGQEARLRCSPMKGHSHVYWYRQLPEEGLKFMVYLQKENIIDESGMPKERFSAEFPKEGPSILRIQQVVRGDSAAYFCASSPQGNIGNSPLHFGNGTRLTVT.

V usage is TRBV18 and J usage is TRBJ2-1; tentative D call: TRBD1 (6 bases). The CDR3 has 14 amino acids. Trimming left V 5 bases short and J 2 bases short, with 10 bases between. Germline V gene sequence: CDR1 KGHSH, CDR2 LQKENI. The CDR3 DNA reads TGTGCCAGCTCATTGGGGGCCGCCTACAATGAGCAGTTCTTC. Protein sequence: CASSLGAAYNEQFF.

This rearrangement joins TRBV5-1 to TRBJ1-1; 8 bases are shared with TRBD1. The CDR3 covers 16 residues. Losses at the gene ends were 0 bases for V and 2 bases for J; bases not matched to a gene: 6. Germline CDR1 is SGHRS and CDR2 is YFSETQ. The CDR3 protein is CASSLAGTGGNTEAFF. DNA for the CDR3: TGCGCCAGCAGCTTGGCCGGAACAGGGGGTAACACTGAAGCTTTCTTT.

V gene TRBV11-3 combines with J gene TRBJ2-1, with no clear D. The CDR3 loop spans 15 amino acids. The germline gives CDR1 SGHNT, CDR2 YENEEA. The germline V and J ends were trimmed by 1 base and 5 bases, with 12 bases remaining between them. CDR3 nucleotide sequence: TGTGCCAGCAGCTTAGGAGTAGCCTTAGACAATGAGCAGTTCTTC. Translated, it gives CASSLGVALDNEQFF.

CDR3 loop: CASSQDSSEAEAFF. In nucleotides, the CDR3 is TGCGCCAGCAGCCAAGATTCGTCCGAGGCTGAAGCTTTCTTT. The chain recombines TRBV4-1 with TRBJ1-1; D call uncertain. V was clipped by 0 bases and J by 6 bases, with 11 bases between them. CDR3 length: 14 residues. Looked up from germline, CDR1 is MGHRA and CDR2 is YSYEKL.

The chain joins TRBV9 to TRBJ1-5, with D unclear. The CDR3 spans 14 residues. Between the trimmed V and J ends, which lost 3 bases and 4 bases, there was a span of 11 bases. The germline gives CDR1 SGDLS, CDR2 YYNGEE. The CDR3 region is CASSAEGANQPQHF. The CDR3 bases are TGTGCCAGCAGCGCGGAGGGAGCAAATCAGCCCCAGCATTTT. Complete variable domain (other parts from reference TRBV9 and TRBJ1-5): DSGVTQTPKHLITATGQRVTLRCSPRSGDLSVYWYQQSLDQGLQFLIQYYNGEERAKGNILERFSAQQFPDLHSELNLSSLELGDSALYFCASSAEGANQPQHFGDGTRLSIL.

The chain recombines TRBV7-3 with TRBJ1-3; D gene unclear. Deletions cut 2 bases from V and 0 bases from J, with 14 bases between. In germline, CDR1 is SGHTA, CDR2 FQGTGA. The CDR3 sequence is 17 residues long. The CDR3 is CASSLYSPGNSGNTIYF. The CDR3 DNA is TGTGCCAGCAGCTTATATTCGCCAGGAAACTCTGGAAACACCATATATTTT.